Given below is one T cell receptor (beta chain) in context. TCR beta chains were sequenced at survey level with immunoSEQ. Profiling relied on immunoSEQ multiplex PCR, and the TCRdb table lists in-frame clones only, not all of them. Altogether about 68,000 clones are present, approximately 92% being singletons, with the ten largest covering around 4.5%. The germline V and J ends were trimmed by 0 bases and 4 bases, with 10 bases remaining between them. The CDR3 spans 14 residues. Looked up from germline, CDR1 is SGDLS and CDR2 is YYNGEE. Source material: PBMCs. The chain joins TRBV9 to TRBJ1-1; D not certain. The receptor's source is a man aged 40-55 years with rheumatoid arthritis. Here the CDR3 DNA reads TGTGCCAGCAGCGTAGAAGGGCCCCCCACTGAAGCTTTCTTT. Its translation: CASSVEGPPTEAFF. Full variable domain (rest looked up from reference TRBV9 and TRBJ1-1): DSGVTQTPKHLITATGQRVTLRCSPRSGDLSVYWYQQSLDQGLQFLIQYYNGEERAKGNILERFSAQQFPDLHSELNLSSLELGDSALYFCASSVEGPPTEAFFGQGTRLTVV.